Below are 14 T cell receptor beta chains sequenced from a single sample in a study of cytomegalovirus exposure and HLA in healthy donors. The PCR used 60 Vbeta and 13 Jbeta primers. Produced via immunoSEQ multiplex PCR; TCRdb's table is partial and in-frame only. The table shows 90,000 to 120,000 clones, with 10% occurring only once. Input material: PBMCs. These receptors originate from a man aged 40-49 years in good health and CMV-seropositive.

This clone was seen a handful of times. The rearrangement uses TRBV28 and TRBJ2-3, with 13 bases fitting TRBD2. The CDR3 covers 16 residues. Per the germline V gene, CDR1 is MDHEN and CDR2 is SYDVKM. The V gene end was trimmed by 6 bases and the J gene end by 4 bases; junction bases not matched to a gene: 7. CDR3 in DNA: TGTGCCAGCAGCCGGACTAGCGGGAGCTACGCAGATACGCAGTATTTT. It translates to CASSRTSGSYADTQYF. Variable domain in full (rest from reference TRBV28 and TRBJ2-3): DVKVTQSSRYLVKRTGEKVFLECVQDMDHENMFWYRQDPGLGLRLIYFSYDVKMKEKGDIPEGYSVSREKKERFSLILESASTNQTSMYLCASSRTSGSYADTQYFGPGTRLTVL.

The V call is TRBV7-8, the J call TRBJ2-7; D is possibly TRBD2 (5 bases). Trimming took 3 bases from V and 1 from J, leaving 13 bases between them. From germline, CDR1 is SGHVS and CDR2 FQNEAQ. The CDR3 is 15 residues long. The CDR3 here is CASSFSREASYEQYF. CDR3 nucleotides: TGTGCCAGCAGCTTCTCCCGGGAAGCATCCTACGAGCAGTACTTC.

This clone was detected a few times. The gene calls are TRBV7-3 and TRBJ1-5; D may be TRBD1 (6 bases). The CDR3 covers 13 residues. Trimming took 4 bases from V and 7 from J, leaving 11 bases between them. Germline loops: CDR1 SGHTA, CDR2 FQGTGA. The CDR3 region has the DNA TGTGCCAGCAGCTCCAATAGGGGGCAGCCCCAGCATTTT. Amino acids: CASSSNRGQPQHF. Together with reference TRBV7-3 and TRBJ1-5, the CDR3 gives the full variable domain: GAGVSQTPSNKVTEKGKYVELRCDPISGHTALYWYRQSLGQGPEFLIYFQGTGAADDSGLPNDRFFAVRPEGSVSTLKIQRTERGDSAVYLCASSSNRGQPQHFGDGTRLSIL.

This clone has more than one count but fewer than ten. The V call is TRBV7-2, the J call TRBJ2-5, with a tentative D call TRBD2 (5 bases). Germline V CDR1 and CDR2: SGHTA, FQGNSA. V lost 5 bases and J lost 5, with 21 bases in between. The CDR3 extends over 16 amino acids. CDR3: CASSRNTGLPEETQYF. The DNA for the CDR3 is TGTGCCAGCAGCCGGAATACTGGACTTCCGGAGGAGACCCAGTACTTC.

This rearrangement joins TRBV19 to TRBJ1-5; no firm D call. CDR3 length equals 17 residues. Germline CDR1 is LNHDA and CDR2 is SQIVND (reference sequence). The germline V and J ends were trimmed by 2 bases and 2 bases, with 16 bases remaining between them. This CDR3 reads CASSISRWKRGNQPQHF. The CDR3 nucleotides are TGTGCCAGTAGTATAAGCCGATGGAAGCGGGGCAATCAGCCCCAGCATTTT.

This clone was detected a few times. This clone may be a read error of a much larger clone one base away. V is TRBV5-6 and J is TRBJ2-6; D is uncertain. The CDR3 has 15 amino acids. Germline CDR1 SGHDT, CDR2 YYEEEE. V was trimmed by 1 base and J by 1 base, leaving 6 bases between them. CDR3 nucleotide sequence: TGTGCCAGCAGCTTGTACGGTTCTGGGGCCAACGTCCTGACTTTC. This translates into CASSLYGSGANVLTF.

This clone was counted only a few times. This sequence joins TRBV5-8 and TRBJ2-2; 9 positions match TRBD1. This CDR3 region has 13 residues. The germline gives CDR1 SGHTS, CDR2 YDEGEE. The trim removed 4 bases at V and 7 bases at J, leaving 2 bases unmatched. This CDR3 is CASSTTGGGELFF. The CDR3 region has the DNA TGTGCCAGCAGCACGACAGGGGGCGGGGAGCTGTTTTTT.

This clone was detected only a few times. This chain connects TRBV16 to TRBJ2-3; D unclear. The CDR3 runs 12 residues. Germline V CDR1 and CDR2: KGHSY, FQNENV. Trimming pared 5 bases from V and 0 bases from J, leaving 3 bases between. The CDR3 here is CASSGSTDTQYF. The DNA of the CDR3 is TGTGCCAGCAGCGGCAGCACAGATACGCAGTATTTT.

This clone was detected a few times. The CDR3 loop is CASRGTDTQYF. The CDR3 nucleotides read TGTGCTAGTCGGGGGACAGATACGCAGTATTTT. The rearrangement links TRBV12-5 to TRBJ2-3; the D gene is possibly TRBD2 (6 bases). V was trimmed by 8 bases and J by 3 bases, leaving 6 bases between them. The CDR3 runs to 11 residues. Germline lookup yields CDR1 LGHNT and CDR2 FRNRAP.

The V call is TRBV18, the J call TRBJ2-3, with 7 positions matching TRBD1. V shed 5 bases and J 2 bases; nucleotides not matched to a gene: 4. The CDR3 consists of 14 residues. Germline values: CDR1 KGHSH, CDR2 LQKENI. The CDR3 region is CASSATGVTDTQYF. The CDR3 DNA reads TGTGCCAGCTCAGCTACAGGGGTCACAGATACGCAGTATTTT.

This clone was observed a few times. The DNA for the CDR3 is TGTGCCAGCAGCTTAGTTGCGGCCTACAATGAGCAGTTCTTC. Translated, it gives CASSLVAAYNEQFF. The chain recombines TRBV11-2 with TRBJ2-1; no clear D. The V and J ends lost 1 base and 2 bases respectively, with 6 bases between them. This CDR3 is built from 14 residues. CDR1 is SGHAT, CDR2 FQNNGV, per germline.

V usage is TRBV29-1 and J usage is TRBJ2-2, with 8 bases identical to TRBD2. The CDR3 extends over 16 amino acids. Germline V gene lookup returns CDR1 SQVTM and CDR2 ANQGSEA. V was pared by 6 bases and J by 4 bases, with 13 bases of the junction left unmatched. Here the CDR3 reads CSVAPNGRAATGELFF. CDR3 coding DNA: TGCAGCGTCGCCCCTAACGGGAGGGCCGCCACCGGGGAGCTGTTTTTT.

J is TRBJ2-5 and V is TRBV27, with 9 bases matching TRBD1. The CDR3 runs 18 residues. Germline values: CDR1 MNHEY, CDR2 SMNVEV (reference sequence). The ends lost 0 bases at V and 5 bases at J; junction bases unmatched: 13. CDR3 sequence reads: CASSLSDRGISRRETQYF. CDR3 nucleotide sequence: TGTGCCAGCAGTTTATCGGACAGGGGCATCTCTCGGCGGGAGACCCAGTACTTC.

This clone was counted only a few times. This is likely a read error, given that the CDR3 carries no conserved phenylalanine or tryptophan at its end. The V and J genes are TRBV7-2 and TRBJ1-5, with a weak D call TRBD1 (6 bases). Germline V gene lookup returns CDR1 SGHTA and CDR2 FQGNSA. V gave up 5 bases and J gave up 3 bases, with 11 bases separating them. CDR3 length equals 14 residues. The CDR3 coding sequence is TGTGCCAGCAGCGCCGGACAGCCCAATCAGCCCCAGCATTCT. This translates into CASSAGQPNQPQHS.